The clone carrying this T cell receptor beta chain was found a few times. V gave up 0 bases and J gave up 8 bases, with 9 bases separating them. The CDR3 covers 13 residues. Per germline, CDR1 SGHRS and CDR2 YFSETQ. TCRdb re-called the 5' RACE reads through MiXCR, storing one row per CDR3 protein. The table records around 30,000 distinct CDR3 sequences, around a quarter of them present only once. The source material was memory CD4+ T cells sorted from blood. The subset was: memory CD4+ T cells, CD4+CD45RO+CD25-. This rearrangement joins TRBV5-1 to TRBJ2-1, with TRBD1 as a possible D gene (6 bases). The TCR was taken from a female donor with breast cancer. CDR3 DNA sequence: TGCGCCAGCAGCTTGGGAGGGGGTGATGAGCAGTTCTTC. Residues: CASSLGGGDEQFF.